Sequencing of this TCR beta chain was carried out in a study of cytomegalovirus exposure and HLA in healthy donors (dated by TCRdb to the late 2010s). Regarding the study in general: A later analysis indicated that the 120 or so validation repertoires were generated on the platform also employed for the 666 repertoires of the first cohort. In addition to the first cohort of 650 to 800 subjects, a separate validation cohort of 120 different subjects was used. The study aimed to test whether cataloging public T cell receptors could reveal signatures of past pathogen exposure. To predict cytomegalovirus infection status, the study combined high-throughput TCR immunosequencing, statistical association of individual TCRs with disease status, and machine learning.

The donors belonged to the validation cohort of 120 subjects, which was separate from the approximately 660-subject first cohort. Turning to this clone: What this receptor recognizes is not known. The record has no base qualities; no much larger clone is one base away.

CDR1 and CDR2 are read off the germline V gene (reference sequence) as MNHEY and SMNVEV. Relative to germline, V is missing 5 bases and J is missing 3 bases, with 8 bases of the junction outside any gene match. Including the terminal cysteine and phenylalanine, the CDR3 comprises 16 residues. Only CDR3 DNA is held: 48 bases, read in frame from base 1. Libraries were made using the immunoSEQ multiplex PCR assay. The published analysis was carried out like this. A statistical classification framework was built to diagnose cytomegalovirus status from the catalog of TCR beta chain sequences. Imported from immuneACCESS, the table was reduced by TCRdb to in-frame sequences with V and J called. These copies leave out some clones; in studies compared against another copy, an unresolved V gene accounts for under half, and the cause of the remainder is not known. Clone size and the V and J calls come from that table; the DNA yielded D and trimming. Recorded for this sample are 200,000 or so clones; approximately 84% of them occurred a single time. The top ten clonotypes cover around 7% of the sample.

Summary of the overall study and its limitations: A later analysis found that TCRs clustered in the first cohort also tended to co-occur in the 120 validation repertoires, with approximately 93% of cluster scores above 0. A later analysis had no HLA typing for the validation cohort, so co-occurrence there was scored across all 110 or so repertoires. In vitro tests confirmed that three of the cytomegalovirus-associated TCR beta chains recognize cytomegalovirus antigens. A total of about 150 TCR beta chains were listed by the study as associated with cytomegalovirus. While some public TCRs were present in many individuals, most TCR sequences turned up only very rarely across donors. It was suggested by the authors that the approach could potentially be generalized to other disease states and immunological phenotypes. In both the original and validation cohorts, the classifier was reported to diagnose cytomegalovirus status with high specificity and sensitivity.

The chain uses TRBV27 and TRBJ2-3; 10 bases in between match TRBD1. The receptor was isolated from a man aged 18-30 years in good health and CMV-seropositive. The specimen sequenced was PBMCs. The nucleotide sequence reads TGTGCCAGCAGTGCCCGACAGGGGGCCCGGACAGATACGCAGTATTTT. Its translation is CASSARQGARTDTQYF.